A selection of T cell receptor beta chains follows, all from one sample in a study of blood T cells in healthy people across ages. TCRdb re-called the 5' RACE reads with MiXCR, one entry per CDR3 protein. The sample carries around 1,000,000 distinct CDR3 sequences, approximately 25% recorded once. These sequences were also reported in another study, on T cells of mothers and their children.

Sequencing was performed on blood. All receptors derive from a girl aged 2 to 10 in good health. CDR3s include the opening cysteine and the closing phenylalanine or tryptophan. The order of the fields is V gene, J gene, D gene, clone size, CDR3 protein, CDR3 DNA. A D gene is named only where the DNA matches it firmly. Where a row states a size, it is once, few, many or the class of an expanded clone; other rows omit it.

TRBV12-3/TRBV12-4	TRBJ2-6	-	few	CASSSGDISSGANVLTF	TGTGCCAGCAGTTCGGGGGACATTAGCTCTGGGGCCAACGTCCTGACTTTC
TRBV29-1	TRBJ2-7	-	few	CSVLAASYEQYF	TGCAGCGTCCTTGCGGCTTCCTACGAGCAGTACTTC
TRBV12-3/TRBV12-4	TRBJ1-2	TRBD1	-	CASTGTGVGGYTF	TGTGCCAGCACTGGGACAGGGGTGGGTGGCTACACCTTC
TRBV5-1	TRBJ2-1	-	-	CASSLSELSYYNEQFF	TGCGCCAGCAGCTTGAGCGAACTTTCCTACTACAATGAGCAGTTCTTC
TRBV3-1	TRBJ2-1	TRBD1	-	CASSRGQEVNEQFF	TGTGCCAGCAGCAGAGGACAGGAGGTCAATGAGCAGTTCTTC
TRBV6-1	TRBJ2-3	TRBD2	-	CASTHPGGADTQYF	TGTGCCAGCACTCACCCGGGGGGGGCAGATACGCAGTATTTT
TRBV11-2	TRBJ2-5	TRBD2	-	CASSFWERDRSSGGEETQYF	TGTGCCAGCAGCTTCTGGGAACGAGACAGATCTAGCGGAGGGGAGGAGACCCAGTACTTC
TRBV5-1	TRBJ1-2	-	-	CASSFRQGEDGYTF	TGCGCCAGCAGCTTCCGGCAGGGAGAGGATGGCTACACCTTC
TRBV28	TRBJ2-5	-	few	CVSSLIQGIQTQYF	TGTGTCAGCAGTTTGATCCAGGGCATACAGACCCAGTACTTC
TRBV20-1	TRBJ2-7	-	once	CSARDPAGTVGYEQYF	TGCAGTGCTAGAGATCCCGCCGGGACCGTGGGTTACGAGCAGTACTTC
TRBV7-6	TRBJ2-7	TRBD2	-	CASSSPLSGGTYEQYF	TGTGCCAGCAGCTCCCCCTTAAGCGGGGGCACCTACGAGCAGTACTTC
TRBV2	TRBJ2-1	-	-	CATKGGSYNEQFF	TGTGCCACCAAGGGGGGGTCCTACAATGAGCAGTTCTTC
TRBV29-1	TRBJ1-2	-	few	CSVEGPGDGYTF	TGCAGCGTTGAAGGGCCGGGGGATGGCTACACCTTC
TRBV15	TRBJ2-1	TRBD2	few	CATSSISGRGQFF	TGTGCCACCAGCAGCATTAGCGGGAGAGGCCAGTTCTTC
TRBV7-3	TRBJ2-5	-	-	CASSSLPQETQYF	TGTGCCAGCAGCTCCCTCCCACAAGAGACCCAGTACTTC